This TCR beta chain was documented in a study of a mutant IDH1 vaccine in newly diagnosed glioma. Overall study context: Patients in the study were vaccinated eight times, receiving shots in weeks 1, 3, 5, 7, 11, 15, 19 and 23.

The CDR3 loop spans 16 amino acids. The ends lost 3 bases at V and 5 bases at J; junction bases unmatched: 13. Looked up from germline, CDR1 is GTSNPN and CDR2 is SVGIG (reference sequence). Time point specified: week 23, last vaccination. Vaccination used 300 ug of mutant IDH1 20-mer peptide per dose, with topical imiquimod. The method was immunoSEQ multiplex PCR; TCRdb's version includes in-frame clones alone and lacks a portion of them. The table shows 30,000 to 40,000 clones, with about four fifths occurring only once. As concerns this clone: Its target is unknown.

The rearrangement joins TRBV30 to TRBJ2-5; 9 nucleotides match TRBD1. The material was PBMCs, obtained from a glioma patient whose treatment included an IDH1 peptide vaccine. The TCR originated in a man aged 40-55 years with glioma. DNA of the CDR3: TGTGCCTGGAGACCAGGGACAGGGTCGAGTCTCGAGACCCAGTACTTC. Encoded protein: CAWRPGTGSSLETQYF. The variable domain in full, with the rest retrieved from reference TRBV30 and TRBJ2-5, is SQTIHQWPATLVQPVGSPLSLECTVEGTSNPNLYWYRQAAGRGLQLLFYSVGIGQISSEVPQNLSASRPQDRQFILSSKKLLLSDSGFYLCAWRPGTGSSLETQYFGPGTRLLVL.